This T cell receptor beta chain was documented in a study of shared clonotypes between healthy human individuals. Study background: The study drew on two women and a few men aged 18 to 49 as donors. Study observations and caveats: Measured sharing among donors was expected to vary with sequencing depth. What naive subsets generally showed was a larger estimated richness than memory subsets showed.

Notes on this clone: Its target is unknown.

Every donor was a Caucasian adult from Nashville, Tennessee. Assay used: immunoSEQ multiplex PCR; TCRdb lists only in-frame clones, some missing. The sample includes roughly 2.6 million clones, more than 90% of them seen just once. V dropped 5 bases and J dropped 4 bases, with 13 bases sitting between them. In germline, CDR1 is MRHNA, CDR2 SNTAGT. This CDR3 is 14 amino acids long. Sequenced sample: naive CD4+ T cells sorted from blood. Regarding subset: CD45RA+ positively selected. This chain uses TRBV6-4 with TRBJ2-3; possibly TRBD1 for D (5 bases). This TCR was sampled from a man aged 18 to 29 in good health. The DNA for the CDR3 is TGTGCCAGCAGTCCGCAGGGCGTGGCAGATACGCAGTATTTT. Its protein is CASSPQGVADTQYF.